These 21 T cell receptor beta chains came from one sample sequenced in a study of cytomegalovirus exposure and HLA in healthy donors (TCRdb year 2017). The method was the immunoSEQ multiplex PCR assay. The multiplex PCR relied on a mix of 60 forward primers for TCR Vbeta segments and 13 reverse primers for TCR Jbeta segments. TCRdb obtained this table from immuneACCESS and retained in-frame rearrangements with V and J assigned. These tables miss some clones; where compared with another copy, unresolved V genes account for less than half of the shortfall, and the remainder is unexplained. Within this sample are around 210,000 clones, with 80% to 90% of them counted one time only. Together, the top ten hold 0.2% to 0.3% of the sample. The sample consisted of PBMCs. The receptors derive from a girl aged 2 to 10 in good health and CMV-seronegative.

This clone appeared once. This chain joins TRBV30 and TRBJ2-2; 7 bases align to TRBD2. Trimming removed 4 bases from V and 3 bases from J; junction bases left unmatched: 5. This CDR3 is built from 14 residues. Germline V gene data show CDR1 as GTSNPN and CDR2 as SVGIG (reference sequence). The CDR3 spells CAWKRDYYTGELFF. The CDR3 coding sequence is TGTGCCTGGAAGAGGGACTATTACACCGGGGAGCTGTTTTTT.

This rearrangement joins TRBV6-5 to TRBJ2-7, with D possibly being TRBD1 (6 bases). Germline CDR1 and CDR2: MNHEY and SVGAGI. The V gene lost 2 bases and the J gene lost 0 bases, with 8 bases spanning the gap. This CDR3 region has 14 residues. The CDR3 DNA is TGTGCCAGCAGTTACCGACAGGTCTCCTACGAGCAGTACTTC. Its translation is CASSYRQVSYEQYF.

This clone was detected only once. The chain uses TRBV13 and TRBJ2-1; weak D call: TRBD2 (5 bases). CDR1 is PRHDT, CDR2 FYEKMQ, per germline (reference sequence). The CDR3 covers 14 residues. V shed 0 bases and J shed 4 bases, with 7 bases lying between them. This CDR3 reads CASSLGGMYNEQFF. The CDR3 nucleotides read TGTGCCAGCAGCTTAGGCGGGATGTACAATGAGCAGTTCTTC.

The V gene is TRBV7-9, the J gene TRBJ1-6; D might be TRBD1 (6 bases). The CDR3 runs to 17 residues. V gave up 5 bases and J gave up 10 bases, with 24 bases separating them. Germline-derived CDR1 and CDR2 are SEHNR and FQNEAQ (reference sequence). The CDR3 loop is CASSPRTVRDLLSPLHF. The CDR3 coding sequence is TGTGCCAGCAGCCCCAGGACAGTACGAGACCTCCTATCACCCCTCCACTTT.

The chain employs TRBV4-1 and TRBJ1-5; 7 nucleotides line up with TRBD1. Germline CDR1 reads MGHRA; CDR2 reads YSYEKL. This CDR3 spans 17 amino acids. V was pared by 3 bases and J by 0 bases, with 8 bases of the junction left unmatched. The CDR3 DNA follows: TGCGCCAGCAGCCATGGACAGGTAGACAGTAGCAATCAGCCCCAGCATTTT. It specifies CASSHGQVDSSNQPQHF.

The rearrangement joins TRBV27 to TRBJ2-7, with 7 positions matching TRBD2. Trimming cost V 5 bases and J 7 bases; bases outside gene matches: 20. CDR1 MNHEY and CDR2 SMNVEV come from the germline V gene (reference sequence). This CDR3 has 17 residues. CDR3: CASSHKIRTSWGAEQYF. The CDR3 nucleotides are TGTGCCAGCAGTCACAAAATACGGACTAGTTGGGGCGCTGAGCAGTACTTC.

The chain has TRBV27 and TRBJ2-7; 10 nucleotides align to TRBD1. V was pared by 3 bases and J by 4 bases, with 12 bases of the junction left unmatched. CDR3 size: 17 residues. From germline, CDR1 is MNHEY and CDR2 SMNVEV (reference sequence). The CDR3, as DNA: TGTGCCAGCAGTTTCCTCATGACAGGGGGCCGCAGTTACGAGCAGTACTTC. Translated, it gives CASSFLMTGGRSYEQYF.

The CDR3 nucleotides are TGTGCCAGCAGCACGACAGGGGGCACTGAAGCTTTCTTT. It codes for CASSTTGGTEAFF. J is TRBJ1-1 and V is TRBV5-4; 9 nucleotides match TRBD1. This CDR3 region has 13 residues. Germline trimming cut 4 bases from V and 4 bases from J; bases unmatched to any gene: 2. CDR1 is SGHNT and CDR2 is YYREEE in the germline V gene (reference sequence).

The rearrangement links TRBV25-1 to TRBJ1-2, with TRBD1 as a possible D gene (5 bases). CDR1 MGHDK and CDR2 SYGVNS come from the germline V gene. Between the trimmed V and J ends, which lost 2 bases and 5 bases, there was a span of 12 bases. CDR3 size: 14 residues. The CDR3 spells CASSEGVGGYGYTF. For the CDR3, the DNA is TGTGCCAGCAGTGAAGGGGTCGGGGGTTATGGCTACACCTTC.

The CDR3: CASSYSIRGGPGEQYF. Written as DNA, the CDR3 is TGTGCCAGCAGTTACTCGATCCGGGGAGGGCCCGGCGAGCAGTACTTC. The V gene is TRBV6-5, the J gene TRBJ2-7; 7 bases align to TRBD2. The CDR3 consists of 16 residues. Germline-derived CDR1 and CDR2 are MNHEY and SVGAGI. Trimming removed 0 bases from V and 6 bases from J; junction bases left unmatched: 11.

V gene TRBV5-1 combines with J gene TRBJ2-5; a possible D gene is TRBD2 (7 bases). The length of the CDR3 is 15 residues. The germline V gene has CDR1 SGHRS and CDR2 YFSETQ. Trimming pared 1 base from V and 5 bases from J, leaving 15 bases between. CDR3 coding DNA: TGCGCCAGCAGCTTGACGGGGGGCATTGGGGAGACCCAGTACTTC. Amino acid sequence: CASSLTGGIGETQYF.

The chain is built from TRBV6-6 and TRBJ2-2, with 8 bases matching TRBD2. This CDR3 has 16 residues. CDR1 MNHNY and CDR2 SVGAGI come from the germline V gene (reference sequence). The junction had 4 bases not matched to a gene; V was cut back by 2 bases and J by 2 bases. CDR3 residues: CASSYPTSGNTGELFF. CDR3 coding DNA: TGTGCCAGCAGTTACCCTACTAGCGGTAACACCGGGGAGCTGTTTTTT.

This clone has a single count. V usage is TRBV10-1 and J usage is TRBJ2-3; possibly TRBD2 for D (5 bases). Trimming left V 6 bases short and J 3 bases short, with 10 bases between. Germline CDR1 reads WNHNN; CDR2 reads SYGVQD (reference sequence). The CDR3 has 13 amino acids. CDR3 in amino acids: CASSDGLTDTQYF. The CDR3 DNA reads TGCGCCAGCAGCGACGGACTGACAGATACGCAGTATTTT.

This chain joins TRBV5-4 and TRBJ1-1; 8 bases are a match to TRBD1. CDR1 and CDR2 from the germline V gene are SGHNT and YYREEE (reference sequence). V shed 1 base and J 5 bases; nucleotides not matched to a gene: 7. The length of the CDR3 is 15 residues. The CDR3 sequence is CASSLLGQGGTEAFF. The CDR3 bases are TGTGCCAGCAGCTTGCTCGGACAGGGAGGAACTGAAGCTTTCTTT.

The CDR3 coding sequence is TGTGCCAGCAGAGCCTACAGGGAAACAACTAATGAAAAACTGTTTTTT. Residues: CASRAYRETTNEKLFF. The V and J genes are TRBV5-6 and TRBJ1-4, with a tentative D call TRBD1 (6 bases). Germline V gene lookup returns CDR1 SGHDT and CDR2 YYEEEE. This CDR3 spans 16 amino acids. V lost 5 bases, J lost 0 bases, and 14 bases lay in between.

V and J are TRBV29-1 and TRBJ1-2; the match to TRBD1 covers 7 bases. V gave up 4 bases and J gave up 2 bases; unmatched junction bases: 13. There are 16 residues in the CDR3. Germline V CDR1 and CDR2: SQVTM, ANQGSEA. The CDR3 region is CSVVRVYRGQNYGYTF. The CDR3 DNA is TGCAGCGTTGTAAGAGTTTACAGGGGCCAGAACTATGGCTACACCTTC.

The chain carries TRBV5-1 and TRBJ2-1, with a tentative D call TRBD2 (6 bases). Germline V gene sequence: CDR1 SGHRS, CDR2 YFSETQ. The V and J ends lost 2 bases and 4 bases respectively, with 16 bases between them. This CDR3 is 16 amino acids long. The DNA for the CDR3 is TGCGCCAGCAGCTTCACCTCCCTAGCGCGATACAATGAGCAGTTCTTC. It yields the protein CASSFTSLARYNEQFF. Full variable domain (rest looked up from reference TRBV5-1 and TRBJ2-1): KAGVTQTPRYLIKTRGQQVTLSCSPISGHRSVSWYQQTPGQGLQFLFEYFSETQRNKGNFPGRFSGRQFSNSRSEMNVSTLELGDSALYLCASSFTSLARYNEQFFGPGTRLTVL.

The chain links TRBV30 to TRBJ1-5; 7 bases are a match to TRBD1. The CDR3 is 13 residues long. CDR1 is GTSNPN and CDR2 is SVGIG in the germline V gene (reference sequence). With 3 bases clipped from V and 3 bases from J, the junction kept 2 bases outside the gene matches. The CDR3 reads CAWRQGFNQPQHF. CDR3 nucleotides: TGTGCCTGGAGACAGGGGTTCAATCAGCCCCAGCATTTT.

The rearrangement uses TRBV4-2 and TRBJ2-7; TRBD2 agrees at 10 bases. Unmatched junction bases numbered 4, after V lost 0 bases and J lost 2 bases. Germline values: CDR1 LGHNA, CDR2 YNFKEQ. The CDR3 extends over 16 amino acids. CDR3 coding DNA: TGTGCCAGCAGCCAAGATCGGACTAGCGGCCCCTACGAGCAGTACTTC. This gives the protein CASSQDRTSGPYEQYF.

This clone came up a few times. V usage is TRBV5-1 and J usage is TRBJ1-6; tentative D call: TRBD1 (5 bases). There are 15 residues in the CDR3. Trimming took off 3 bases at V and 8 bases at J, with 15 bases between the two ends. CDR1 is SGHRS, CDR2 YFSETQ, per germline. CDR3 bases: TGCGCCAGCAGCTACCTGACAGCGTCTGATTCACCCCTCCACTTT. Translating gives CASSYLTASDSPLHF.

V usage is TRBV5-1 and J usage is TRBJ1-3; TRBD1 matches at 10 bases. J gave up 4 bases and V 0 bases, and 4 bases lay outside the gene matches. The CDR3 has 16 residues. Germline loops: CDR1 SGHRS, CDR2 YFSETQ. The CDR3 nucleotides read TGCGCCAGCAGCTTGGGGGACAGGGGATCCGGAAACACCATATATTTT. Its protein product is CASSLGDRGSGNTIYF.